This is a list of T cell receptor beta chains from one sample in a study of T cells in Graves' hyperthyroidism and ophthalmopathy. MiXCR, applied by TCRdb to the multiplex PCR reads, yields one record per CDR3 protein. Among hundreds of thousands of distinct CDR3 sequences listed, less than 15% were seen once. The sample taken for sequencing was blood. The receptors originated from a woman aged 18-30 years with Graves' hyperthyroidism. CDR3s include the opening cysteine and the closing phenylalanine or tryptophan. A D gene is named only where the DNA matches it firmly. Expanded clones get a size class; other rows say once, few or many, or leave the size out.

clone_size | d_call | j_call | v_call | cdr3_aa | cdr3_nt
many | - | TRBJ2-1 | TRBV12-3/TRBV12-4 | CASSPFGALGVNEQFF | TGTGCCAGCAGTCCCTTTGGGGCCCTGGGGGTAAATGAGCAGTTCTTC
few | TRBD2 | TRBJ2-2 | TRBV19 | CASSIASGRHTGELFF | TGTGCCAGTAGTATAGCGAGCGGGAGGCACACCGGGGAGCTGTTTTTT
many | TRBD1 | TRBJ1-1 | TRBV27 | CASTSGGTDLMNTEAFF | TGTGCCAGCACCTCGGGCGGGACAGACCTTATGAACACTGAAGCTTTCTTT
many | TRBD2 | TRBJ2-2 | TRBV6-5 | CASSYSGTSGAGELFF | TGTGCCAGCAGTTACTCCGGGACTAGCGGGGCCGGGGAGCTGTTTTTT
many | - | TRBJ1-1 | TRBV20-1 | CSALMNTEAFF | TGCAGTGCCCTAATGAACACTGAAGCTTTCTTT
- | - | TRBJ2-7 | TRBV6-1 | CASSTRGGYEQYF | TGTGCCAGCAGTACCAGGGGAGGCTACGAGCAGTACTTC
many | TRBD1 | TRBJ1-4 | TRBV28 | CATKGALNEKLFF | TGTGCCACGAAGGGGGCCCTAAATGAAAAACTGTTTTTT
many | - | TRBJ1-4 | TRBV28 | CASKRQSREKLFF | TGTGCCAGCAAAAGGCAGAGCCGTGAAAAACTGTTTTTT
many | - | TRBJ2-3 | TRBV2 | CAGSPSTDTQYF | TGTGCCGGCTCCCCGAGCACAGATACGCAGTATTTT
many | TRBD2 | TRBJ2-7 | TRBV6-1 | CASVEAGGPLGEQYF | TGTGCCAGCGTCGAAGCGGGAGGGCCTTTAGGAGAGCAGTACTTC
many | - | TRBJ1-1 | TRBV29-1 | CSVDREAFF | TGCAGCGTAGACAGGGAAGCTTTCTTT
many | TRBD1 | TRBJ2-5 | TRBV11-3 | CASAEGQGGEMPQETQYF | TGTGCCAGCGCCGAGGGACAGGGGGGAGAGATGCCACAAGAGACCCAGTACTTC
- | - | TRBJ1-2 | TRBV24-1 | CATSDSAHGYTF | TGTGCCACCAGTGATTCCGCACATGGCTACACCTTC
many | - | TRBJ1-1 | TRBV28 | CASREGTGSAFF | TGTGCCTCCAGGGAGGGCACGGGGTCGGCTTTCTTT
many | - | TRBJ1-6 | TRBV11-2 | CASSLERLPSYNSPLHF | TGTGCCAGCAGCCTGGAACGGTTGCCTTCCTATAATTCACCCCTCCACTTT
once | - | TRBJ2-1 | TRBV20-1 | CSARVGGPSSCNEQFF | TGCAGTGCTAGAGTGGGCGGGCCAAGCTCCTGCAATGAGCAGTTCTTC
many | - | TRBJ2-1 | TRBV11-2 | CASSLSVASYNEQFF | TGTGCCAGCAGCTTATCGGTCGCCTCCTACAATGAGCAGTTCTTC
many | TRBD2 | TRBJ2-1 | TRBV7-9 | CASSSPTPSGSMYEQFF | TGTGCCAGCAGCTCCCCGACGCCTAGCGGGAGTATGTATGAGCAGTTCTTC
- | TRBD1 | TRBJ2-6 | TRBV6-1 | CASSEWTGGRGANVLTF | TGTGCCAGCAGTGAATGGACAGGGGGCAGAGGGGCCAACGTCCTGACTTTC
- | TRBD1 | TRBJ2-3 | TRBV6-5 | CASSYSTGLGDTQYF | TGTGCCAGCAGTTACTCGACAGGGTTGGGAGATACGCAGTATTTT
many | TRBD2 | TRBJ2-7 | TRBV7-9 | CASSSPGLAGRSIYEQYF | TGTGCCAGCAGCTCCCCGGGACTAGCGGGACGTTCAATATACGAGCAGTACTTC
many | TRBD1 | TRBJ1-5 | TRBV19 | CASSGQGGNQPQHF | TGTGCCAGTAGTGGACAGGGTGGCAATCAGCCCCAGCATTTT
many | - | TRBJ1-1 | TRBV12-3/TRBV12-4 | CASSFVSGGFEAFF | TGTGCCAGCAGTTTTGTCAGCGGCGGGTTCGAAGCTTTCTTT
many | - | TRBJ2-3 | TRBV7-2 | CASSFATDTQYF | TGTGCCAGCAGCTTCGCCACAGATACGCAGTATTTT
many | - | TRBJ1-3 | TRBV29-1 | CSVVEGYSGNTIYF | TGCAGCGTTGTGGAGGGCTACTCTGGAAACACCATATATTTT
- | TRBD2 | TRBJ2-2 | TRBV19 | CASSISGTSVGELFF | TGTGCCAGTAGTATATCTGGGACTAGCGTCGGGGAGCTGTTTTTT
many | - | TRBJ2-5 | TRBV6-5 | CASSYHAAEETQYF | TGTGCCAGCAGTTACCACGCGGCAGAAGAGACCCAGTACTTC
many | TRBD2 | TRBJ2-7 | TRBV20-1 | CSAHKGTSGGYEQYF | TGCAGTGCCCACAAGGGGACTAGCGGAGGGTACGAGCAGTACTTC
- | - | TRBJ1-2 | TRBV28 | CASSLVAPDNYGYTF | TGTGCCAGCAGTTTAGTAGCGCCAGACAACTATGGCTACACCTTC
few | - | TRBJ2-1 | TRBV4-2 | CASSQVPQAFYNEQFF | TGTGCCAGCAGCCAAGTACCACAGGCATTCTACAATGAGCAGTTCTTC
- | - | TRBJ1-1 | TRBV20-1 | CSAGGANTEAFF | TGCAGTGCCGGGGGGGCGAACACTGAAGCTTTCTTT
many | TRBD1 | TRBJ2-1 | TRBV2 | CASSPGQGLDEQFF | TGTGCCAGCAGCCCGGGACAGGGATTGGATGAGCAGTTCTTC
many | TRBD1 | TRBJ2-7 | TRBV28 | CATTLRDRAVYEQYF | TGTGCCACCACCCTCCGGGACAGGGCGGTCTACGAGCAGTACTTC
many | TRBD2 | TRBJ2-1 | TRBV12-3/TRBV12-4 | CASRTLAGGPGEQFF | TGTGCCAGCAGGACCCTAGCGGGAGGGCCAGGCGAGCAGTTCTTC
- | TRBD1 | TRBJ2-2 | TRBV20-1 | CSARGQGATGELFF | TGCAGTGCTAGGGGACAGGGGGCCACCGGGGAGCTGTTTTTT
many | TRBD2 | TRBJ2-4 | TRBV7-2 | CASSPPGLAGVGIQYF | TGTGCCAGCAGCCCCCCGGGGCTAGCGGGAGTAGGCATTCAGTACTTC
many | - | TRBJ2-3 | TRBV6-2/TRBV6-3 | CASTGQPRADTQYF | TGTGCCAGCACGGGCCAGCCTAGGGCAGATACGCAGTATTTT
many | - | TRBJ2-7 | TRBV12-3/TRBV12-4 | CASSLPFYEQYF | TGTGCCAGCAGTTTACCCTTCTACGAGCAGTACTTC
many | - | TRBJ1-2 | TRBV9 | CASSETSMGGYTF | TGTGCCAGCAGCGAAACGTCCATGGGCGGCTACACCTTC
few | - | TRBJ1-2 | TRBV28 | CASSPPGARPFGYTF | TGTGCCAGCAGTCCCCCGGGAGCCCGGCCGTTCGGCTACACCTTC
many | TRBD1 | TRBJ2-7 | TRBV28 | CASSGGDRGSHEQYF | TGTGCCAGCAGCGGGGGGGACAGGGGTTCCCACGAGCAGTACTTC
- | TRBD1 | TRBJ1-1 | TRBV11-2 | CASSLGGTGATEAFF | TGTGCCAGCAGCTTGGGGGGGACAGGGGCCACTGAAGCTTTCTTT
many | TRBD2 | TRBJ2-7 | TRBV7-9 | CASSPRGGRYEQYF | TGTGCCAGCAGCCCTCGCGGGGGGAGGTACGAGCAGTACTTC
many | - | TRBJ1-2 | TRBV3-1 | CASSQDSLGGYYGYTF | TGTGCCAGCAGCCAAGATTCTCTGGGCGGCTACTATGGCTACACCTTC
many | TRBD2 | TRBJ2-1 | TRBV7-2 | CASSLDPRSLAGGPHNEQFF | TGTGCCAGCAGCTTAGATCCTAGAAGTCTAGCGGGAGGGCCCCACAATGAGCAGTTCTTC
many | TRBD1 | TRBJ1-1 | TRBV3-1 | CASSQDRTGGQLNTEAFF | TGTGCCAGCAGCCAAGACAGGACGGGGGGACAGTTGAACACTGAAGCTTTCTTT
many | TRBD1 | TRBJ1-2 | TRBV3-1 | CASTMGQAIDYTF | TGTGCCAGTACGATGGGACAGGCAATAGACTACACCTTC
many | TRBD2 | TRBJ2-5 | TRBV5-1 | CASSLAPSGGQETQYF | TGCGCCAGCAGCTTGGCACCTAGCGGGGGACAAGAGACCCAGTACTTC
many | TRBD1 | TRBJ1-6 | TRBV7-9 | CASSLGTGGDSPLHF | TGTGCCAGCAGCCTCGGGACAGGGGGGGATTCACCCCTCCACTTT
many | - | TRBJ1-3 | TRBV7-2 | CASSLAGKGNTIYF | TGTGCCAGCAGCTTAGCAGGGAAAGGAAACACCATATATTTT
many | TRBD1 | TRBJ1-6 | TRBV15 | CATSRRDRASPLHF | TGTGCCACCAGCCGACGGGACAGGGCCTCACCCCTCCACTTT
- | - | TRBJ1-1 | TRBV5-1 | CASSSKSGTVIAGPNTEAFF | TGCGCCAGCAGCTCCAAGTCGGGCACGGTAATCGCCGGGCCTAACACTGAAGCTTTCTTT
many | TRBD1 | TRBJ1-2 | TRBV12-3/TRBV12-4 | CASSLGGGAGYTF | TGTGCCAGCAGCTTGGGAGGGGGCGCGGGCTACACCTTC
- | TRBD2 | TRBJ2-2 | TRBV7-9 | CASSLASGRAYGELFF | TGTGCCAGCAGCTTAGCCAGCGGGAGGGCCTACGGGGAGCTGTTTTTT
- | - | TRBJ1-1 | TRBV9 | CASSVRDWGTEAFF | TGTGCCAGCAGCGTCCGGGACTGGGGCACTGAAGCTTTCTTT